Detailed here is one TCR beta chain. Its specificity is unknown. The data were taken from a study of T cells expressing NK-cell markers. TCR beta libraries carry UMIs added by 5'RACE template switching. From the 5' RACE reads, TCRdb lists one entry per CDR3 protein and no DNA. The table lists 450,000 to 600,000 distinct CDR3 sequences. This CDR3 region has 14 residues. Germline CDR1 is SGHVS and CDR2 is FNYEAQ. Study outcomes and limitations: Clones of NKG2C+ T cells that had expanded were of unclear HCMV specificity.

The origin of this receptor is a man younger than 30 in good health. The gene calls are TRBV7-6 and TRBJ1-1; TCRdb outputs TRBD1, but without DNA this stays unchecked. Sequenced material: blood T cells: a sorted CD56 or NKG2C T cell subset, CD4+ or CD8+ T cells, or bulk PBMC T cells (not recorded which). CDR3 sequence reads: CASSLADRASEAFF.